This TCR beta chain was sequenced during a study of Tregs in tolerant kidney transplant recipients. J lost 8 bases, V lost 1 base, and 4 bases had no gene match. The CDR3 spans 15 residues. Germline values: CDR1 LGHNA, CDR2 YSLEER. Data came from immunoSEQ multiplex PCR; TCRdb stores just in-frame clones and leaves some out. The sample has 15,000 to 18,000 clones; roughly 92% are singletons. The sample holds one count of this clone. The clonotype originates from a human donor in good health. The J gene is TRBJ2-3, the V gene TRBV4-3; 12 bases map to TRBD2. Sequenced sample: CD8+ T cells from blood. The CDR3 DNA sequence: TGCGCCAGCAGCCAAGTTGCTAGCGGGGGGGGTACGCAGTATTTT. Protein sequence: CASSQVASGGGTQYF.